Listed below are T cell receptor beta chains from one sample, sequenced in a study of T-cell memory formation after mild COVID-19. TCRdb re-called the 5' RACE reads with MiXCR, one entry per CDR3 protein. The sample gives roughly 300,000 distinct CDR3 sequences, approximately 15% of which show up once; 22% is in the top ten. Sample: PBMCs or a T cell subset sorted from them (not recorded which). These receptors were taken from a young man who had mild COVID-19 (a few samples of this study predate the infection). Cell type and time point are not known. CDR3s include the opening cysteine and the closing phenylalanine or tryptophan. D genes are given only for firm matches. Only some rows state a clone size, as once, few, many or a class for expanded clones.

cdr3_nt: TGCAGTGCTAGTCCCAGGGGCTATGGCTACACCTTC; cdr3_aa: CSASPRGYGYTF; j_call: TRBJ1-2; v_call: TRBV20-1; d_call: .; clone_size: many
cdr3_nt: TGTGCCAGCAGTTCGAGACAGAGAATGAACACTGAAGCTTTCTTT; cdr3_aa: CASSSRQRMNTEAFF; j_call: TRBJ1-1; v_call: TRBV28; d_call: .; clone_size: .
cdr3_nt: TGCAGTGCTAGAACAGGAGGGAGTGAAAAACTGTTTTTT; cdr3_aa: CSARTGGSEKLFF; j_call: TRBJ1-4; v_call: TRBV20-1; d_call: .; clone_size: .
cdr3_nt: TGCGCCAGCAGCACGAGGGGGCGGATATGGAATGAGCAGTTCTTC; cdr3_aa: CASSTRGRIWNEQFF; j_call: TRBJ2-1; v_call: TRBV5-1; d_call: TRBD1; clone_size: few
cdr3_nt: TGCGCCAGCAGCTTGGTGCGGACGGACACTGAAGCTTTCTTT; cdr3_aa: CASSLVRTDTEAFF; j_call: TRBJ1-1; v_call: TRBV5-1; d_call: .; clone_size: .
cdr3_nt: TGCAGTGCTAGAGCTTCGCCGGGGAACAATCAGCCCCAGCATTTT; cdr3_aa: CSARASPGNNQPQHF; j_call: TRBJ1-5; v_call: TRBV20-1; d_call: .; clone_size: few
cdr3_nt: TGCAGTGCCTACCACGAGACCCAGTACTTC; cdr3_aa: CSAYHETQYF; j_call: TRBJ2-5; v_call: TRBV20-1; d_call: .; clone_size: .
cdr3_nt: TGCAGTGCTAGAGTACTAGCGGGGGACCCCGAGCAGTTCTTC; cdr3_aa: CSARVLAGDPEQFF; j_call: TRBJ2-1; v_call: TRBV20-1; d_call: TRBD2; clone_size: .
cdr3_nt: TGCGCCAGCAGCCAAGGCCGACAGGGTTTCCCTGAAGCTTTCTTT; cdr3_aa: CASSQGRQGFPEAFF; j_call: TRBJ1-1; v_call: TRBV4-3; d_call: TRBD1; clone_size: many
cdr3_nt: TGTGCCAGCAGCGACGACAGGCGGGTAACAGATACGCAGTATTTT; cdr3_aa: CASSDDRRVTDTQYF; j_call: TRBJ2-3; v_call: TRBV2; d_call: .; clone_size: many
cdr3_nt: TGTGCCAGCAGTGGGGAACAGGGTTTGTCACCCCTCCACTTT; cdr3_aa: CASSGEQGLSPLHF; j_call: TRBJ1-6; v_call: TRBV6-2/TRBV6-3; d_call: .; clone_size: .
cdr3_nt: TGTGCCAGCAGCTTGAACCCCTTAGAGAATCAGCCCCAGCATTTT; cdr3_aa: CASSLNPLENQPQHF; j_call: TRBJ1-5; v_call: TRBV5-5; d_call: .; clone_size: .
cdr3_nt: TGTGCCAGCAGTTACTCGTGGACTTCAAACACCGGGGAGCTGTTTTTT; cdr3_aa: CASSYSWTSNTGELFF; j_call: TRBJ2-2; v_call: TRBV6-5; d_call: .; clone_size: few
cdr3_nt: TGTGCCAGCAGCCATACAGGGGGAAGGGAAAAACTGTTTTTT; cdr3_aa: CASSHTGGREKLFF; j_call: TRBJ1-4; v_call: TRBV3-1; d_call: TRBD1; clone_size: .